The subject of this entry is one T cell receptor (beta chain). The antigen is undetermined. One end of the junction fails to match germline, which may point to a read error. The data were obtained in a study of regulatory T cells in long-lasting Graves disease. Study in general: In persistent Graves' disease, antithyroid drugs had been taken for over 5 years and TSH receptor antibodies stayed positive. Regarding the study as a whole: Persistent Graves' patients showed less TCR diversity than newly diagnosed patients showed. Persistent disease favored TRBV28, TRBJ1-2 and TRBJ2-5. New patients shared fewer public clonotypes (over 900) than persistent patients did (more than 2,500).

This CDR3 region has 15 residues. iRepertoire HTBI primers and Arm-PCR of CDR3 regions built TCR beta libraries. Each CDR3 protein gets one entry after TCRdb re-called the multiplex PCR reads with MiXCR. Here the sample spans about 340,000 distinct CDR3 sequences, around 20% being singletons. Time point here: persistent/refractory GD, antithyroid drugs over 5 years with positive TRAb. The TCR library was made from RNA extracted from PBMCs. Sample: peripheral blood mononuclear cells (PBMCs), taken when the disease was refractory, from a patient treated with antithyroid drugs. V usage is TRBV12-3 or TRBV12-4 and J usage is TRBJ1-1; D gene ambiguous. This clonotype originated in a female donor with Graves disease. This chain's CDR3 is CANSLSGVGSTEAFF. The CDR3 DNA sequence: TGTGCCAACAGTTTATCCGGGGTTGGGAGCACTGAAGCTTTCTTC.